The 8 T cell receptor beta chains given below trace back to one sample, sequenced in a study of cytomegalovirus exposure and HLA in healthy donors. Data came from immunoSEQ multiplex PCR; TCRdb stores just in-frame clones and leaves some out. This table holds 45,000 to 70,000 clones, 90% found once. Sequencing input: PBMCs. The receptors were gathered from a man aged 18 to 29 in good health and CMV-seronegative.

The gene calls are TRBV6-4 and TRBJ2-1; 9 bases align to TRBD2. The trim removed 6 bases at V and 6 bases at J, leaving 6 bases unmatched. Per germline, CDR1 MRHNA and CDR2 SNTAGT. This CDR3 has 14 residues. The CDR3 DNA reads as TGTGCCAGCAGCTTAGCGGGAGCTGGCAATGAGCAGTTCTTC. Protein product: CASSLAGAGNEQFF.

This chain connects TRBV7-3 to TRBJ2-1, with 11 bases lining up with TRBD2. The CDR3 covers 16 residues. Per the germline V gene, CDR1 is SGHTA and CDR2 is FQGTGA. V trimming: 5 bases; J trimming: 3 bases; junction bases outside the gene matches: 6. CDR3 protein: CASSPTGTSGYNEQFF. As DNA, the CDR3 is TGTGCCAGCAGCCCGACCGGGACTAGCGGCTACAATGAGCAGTTCTTC.

J is TRBJ2-2 and V is TRBV5-4; D unclear. Germline V lookup: CDR1 SGHNT, CDR2 YYREEE (reference sequence). Trimming took 6 bases from V and 2 from J, leaving 14 bases between them. This CDR3 comprises 15 residues. The CDR3 DNA reads TGTGCCAGCAACTCCGACAAGTATAACACCGGGGAGCTGTTTTTT. It translates to CASNSDKYNTGELFF.

The CDR3 sequence: CASSTDRGSHQPQHF. Written as DNA, the CDR3 is TGTGCCAGCAGCACGGACAGGGGGTCACATCAGCCCCAGCATTTT. The chain couples TRBV6-5 to TRBJ1-5, with 10 nucleotides matching TRBD1. The junction had 7 bases not matched to a gene; V was cut back by 6 bases and J by 5 bases. The germline V gene has CDR1 MNHEY and CDR2 SVGAGI. This CDR3 region has 15 residues.

This chain connects TRBV21-1 to TRBJ2-7; the table gives TRBD2 as D, unverified against the DNA. TRBV21-1 is designated a pseudogene. This CDR3 is built from 13 residues. The CDR3 spells CARTSQELYEQYF. Written as DNA, the CDR3 is TGTGCCAGAACTAGCCAGGAATTGTACGAGCAGTACTTC.

This clone was recorded once. This chain links TRBV5-3 with TRBJ1-1, with 7 bases identical to TRBD1. TRBV5-3 is filed as an ORF, its function uncertain. The CDR3 spans 14 residues. The junction had 4 bases not matched to a gene; V was cut back by 4 bases and J by 1 base. This CDR3 reads CARSPDRANTEAFF. CDR3 coding DNA: TGTGCCAGAAGCCCCGACAGGGCGAACACTGAAGCTTTCTTT.

The chain is built from TRBV12-5 and TRBJ2-7; D ambiguous. The CDR3 totals 13 residues. Germline CDR1 reads LGHNT; CDR2 reads FRNRAP. V was pared by 7 bases and J by 2 bases, with 12 bases between. CDR3 DNA: TGTGCTAGTGCCCTCAGCGAGACCTACGAGCAGTACTTC. Protein sequence: CASALSETYEQYF.

This rearrangement joins TRBV19 to TRBJ1-1, with TRBD1 identical over 9 bases. Per germline, CDR1 LNHDA and CDR2 SQIVND (reference sequence). The CDR3 sequence is 12 residues long. J was trimmed by 6 bases and V by 6 bases; bases with no gene match: 2. The CDR3 sequence: CASRGQGAEAFF. The CDR3 nucleotides read TGTGCCAGTAGGGGACAGGGTGCTGAAGCTTTCTTT.